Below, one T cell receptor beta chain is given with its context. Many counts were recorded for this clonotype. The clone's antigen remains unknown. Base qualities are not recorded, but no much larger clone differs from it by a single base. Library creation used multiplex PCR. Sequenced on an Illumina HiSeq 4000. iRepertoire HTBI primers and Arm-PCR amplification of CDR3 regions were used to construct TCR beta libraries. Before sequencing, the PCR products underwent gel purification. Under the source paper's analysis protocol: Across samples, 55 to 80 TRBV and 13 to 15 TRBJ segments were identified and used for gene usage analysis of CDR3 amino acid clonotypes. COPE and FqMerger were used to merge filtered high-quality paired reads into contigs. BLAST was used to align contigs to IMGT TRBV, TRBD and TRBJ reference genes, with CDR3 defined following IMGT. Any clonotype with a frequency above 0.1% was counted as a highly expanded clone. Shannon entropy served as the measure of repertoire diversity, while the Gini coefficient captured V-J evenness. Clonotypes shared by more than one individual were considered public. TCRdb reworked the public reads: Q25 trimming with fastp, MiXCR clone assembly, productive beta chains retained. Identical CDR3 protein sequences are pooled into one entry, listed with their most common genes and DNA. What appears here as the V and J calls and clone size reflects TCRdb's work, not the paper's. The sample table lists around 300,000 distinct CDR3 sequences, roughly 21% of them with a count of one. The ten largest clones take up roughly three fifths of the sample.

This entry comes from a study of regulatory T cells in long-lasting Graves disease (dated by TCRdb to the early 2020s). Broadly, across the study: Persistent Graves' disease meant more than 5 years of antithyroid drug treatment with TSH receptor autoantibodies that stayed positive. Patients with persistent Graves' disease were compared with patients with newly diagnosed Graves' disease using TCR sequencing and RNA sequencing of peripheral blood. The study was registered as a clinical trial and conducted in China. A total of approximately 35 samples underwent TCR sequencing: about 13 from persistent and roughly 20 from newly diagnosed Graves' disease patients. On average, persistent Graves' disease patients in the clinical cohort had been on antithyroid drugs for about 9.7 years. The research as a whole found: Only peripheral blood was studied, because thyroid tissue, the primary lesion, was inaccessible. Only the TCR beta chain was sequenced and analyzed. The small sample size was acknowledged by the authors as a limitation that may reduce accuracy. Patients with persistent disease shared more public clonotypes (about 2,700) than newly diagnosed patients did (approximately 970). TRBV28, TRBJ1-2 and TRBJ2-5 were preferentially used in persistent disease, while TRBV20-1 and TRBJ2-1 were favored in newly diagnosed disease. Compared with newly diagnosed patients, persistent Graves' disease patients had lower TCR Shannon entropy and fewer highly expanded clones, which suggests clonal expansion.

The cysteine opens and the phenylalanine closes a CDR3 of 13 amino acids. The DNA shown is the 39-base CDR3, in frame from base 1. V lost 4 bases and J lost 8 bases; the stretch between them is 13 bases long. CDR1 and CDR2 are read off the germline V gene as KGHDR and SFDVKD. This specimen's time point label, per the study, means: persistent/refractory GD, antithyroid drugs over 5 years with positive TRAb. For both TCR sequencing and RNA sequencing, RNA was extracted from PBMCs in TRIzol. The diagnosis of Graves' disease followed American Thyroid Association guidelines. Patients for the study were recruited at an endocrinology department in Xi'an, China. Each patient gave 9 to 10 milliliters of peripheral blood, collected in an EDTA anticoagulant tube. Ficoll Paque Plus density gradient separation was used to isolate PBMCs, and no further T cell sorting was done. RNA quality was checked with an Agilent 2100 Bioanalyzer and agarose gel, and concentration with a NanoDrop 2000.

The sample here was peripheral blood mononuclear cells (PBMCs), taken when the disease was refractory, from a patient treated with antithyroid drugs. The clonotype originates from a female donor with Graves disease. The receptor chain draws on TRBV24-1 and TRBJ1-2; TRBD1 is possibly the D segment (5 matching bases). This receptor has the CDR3 CATSDLGRGGYTF. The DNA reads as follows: TGTGCCACCAGTGACTTGGGGCGCGGGGGCTACACCTTC.